Below are 25 T cell receptor beta chains sequenced from a single sample in a study of regulatory T cells in long-lasting Graves disease. As for time point: newly diagnosed GD, antithyroid drugs for less than 3 months. PBMC RNA served as the TCR library source. CDR3-region Arm-PCR and iRepertoire HTBI primers produced the TCR beta libraries. From the multiplex PCR reads, TCRdb called clonotypes with MiXCR, one entry per CDR3 protein. The repertoire holds fewer than 500,000 distinct CDR3 sequences, around 16% seen once, with less than 15% in the top ten. This same sample was also taken into another study, of T cells in Graves' hyperthyroidism and ophthalmopathy.

The source material was peripheral blood mononuclear cells (PBMCs), sampled at new diagnosis, from a patient treated with antithyroid drugs. The receptor source for this set is a man aged 40-49 years with Graves disease.

The gene calls are TRBV29-1 and TRBJ2-5, with 11 positions matching TRBD2. V lost 4 bases to trimming and J lost 7 bases; unmatched junction nucleotides: 8. The CDR3 sequence is 14 residues long. In germline, CDR1 is SQVTM, CDR2 ANQGSEA. The chain's CDR3 is CSVGGLAVEVTQYF. Here the CDR3 DNA reads TGCAGCGTTGGGGGACTAGCGGTAGAGGTGACCCAGTACTTC.

This clonotype has a count of ten or more. The J gene is TRBJ2-3, the V gene TRBV20-1, with D possibly being TRBD2 (6 bases). CDR3 length equals 14 residues. From germline, CDR1 is DFQATT and CDR2 SNEGSKA (reference sequence). V lost 2 bases and J 4 bases, leaving 13 bases between the germline ends. The CDR3 loop is CSARTGVWADTQYF. Here the CDR3 DNA reads TGCAGTGCTAGAACGGGAGTTTGGGCAGATACGCAGTATTTT.

This rearrangement joins TRBV9 to TRBJ2-1; 8 positions agree with TRBD2. Trimming at V came to 2 bases and at J to 6 bases, leaving 7 bases not matched to a gene. The CDR3 runs to 15 residues. Germline CDR1 is SGDLS and CDR2 is YYNGEE. The CDR3 nucleotides read TGTGCCAGCAGCGTTCGGGCTAGCGGGCTCAATGAGCAGTTCTTC. This sequence encodes CASSVRASGLNEQFF.

Comments on this clonotype: One base away lies a much larger clone, so this may be a sequencing read error. This rearrangement joins TRBV7-9 to TRBJ2-5; D may be TRBD1 or TRBD2 (5 bases each). V dropped 1 base and J dropped 6 bases, with 18 bases sitting between them. CDR3 length: 16 residues. Germline V CDR1 and CDR2: SEHNR, FQNEAQ (reference sequence). CDR3 sequence reads: CASSLGMGRPQQTQYF. The CDR3 DNA is TGTGCCAGCAGCTTAGGGATGGGACGACCTCAACAGACCCAGTACTTC.

This clonotype was picked up many times. The chain links TRBV2 to TRBJ2-1; no firm D call. The DNA end lines up better with TRBJ2-5; the J call may be wrong. Germline CDR1 and CDR2: SNHLY and FYNNEI. The CDR3 runs 13 residues. In DNA, the CDR3 is TGTGCCAGCAGCCATCCGGTGAGGGAGACCCAGTACTTC. Protein product: CASSHPVRETQYF.

The chain couples TRBV6-2 or TRBV6-3 to TRBJ2-1; TRBD1 matches 9 bases. The CDR3 covers 15 residues. Germline-derived CDR1 and CDR2 are MNHEY and SVGEGT. Unmatched junction bases numbered 2, after V lost 5 bases and J lost 0 bases. The CDR3 sequence: CASSRDRVSYNEQFF. The DNA for the CDR3 is TGTGCCAGCAGTCGGGACAGGGTCTCCTACAATGAGCAGTTCTTC.

This clonotype showed up many times. V usage is TRBV20-1 and J usage is TRBJ2-2, with 8 nucleotides matching TRBD1. V lost 5 bases to trimming and J lost 4 bases; unmatched junction nucleotides: 6. The CDR3 totals 14 residues. CDR1 is DFQATT and CDR2 is SNEGSKA in the germline V gene (reference sequence). In DNA form, the CDR3 reads TGCAGTGCTCAGCAGGGGGCAGGCACCGGGGAGCTGTTTTTT. Amino acids: CSAQQGAGTGELFF.

This clonotype has a handful of counts. This chain uses TRBV4-1 with TRBJ2-5; D remains unclear. V was pared by 6 bases and J by 1 base, with 12 bases between. The CDR3 extends over 14 amino acids. Germline values: CDR1 MGHRA, CDR2 YSYEKL. CDR3 sequence reads: CASSQSAAQETQYF. As DNA, the CDR3 is TGCGCCAGCAGTCAATCAGCAGCCCAAGAGACCCAGTACTTC.

In regard to this clonotype: Since a far larger clone is one base different, this is likely a read error. The V call is TRBV7-2, the J call TRBJ1-1; tentative D call: TRBD1 (5 bases). The CDR3 is 16 residues long. Trimming cost V 8 bases and J 4 bases, with 23 bases left between them. Germline CDR1 is SGHTA and CDR2 is FQGNSA. Here the CDR3 reads CASGPNPLGATTEAFF. The CDR3 DNA sequence: TGTGCCAGCGGCCCTAACCCCCTCGGGGCAACCACTGAAGCTTTCTTT.

The table lists this clonotype with many counts. The rearrangement joins TRBV29-1 to TRBJ2-2, with 10 positions matching TRBD2. This CDR3 has 14 residues. Germline V gene data show CDR1 as SQVTM and CDR2 as ANQGSEA. With V trimmed by 6 bases and J by 5 bases, 6 bases remained unmatched. The CDR3 loop is CSVLAGGGTGELFF. The CDR3 DNA reads as TGCAGCGTCTTAGCGGGAGGTGGAACCGGGGAGCTGTTTTTT.

As concerns this clonotype: Just one base apart from a much larger clone, this may be a read error. V and J are TRBV10-3 and TRBJ2-7; no clear D. This CDR3 region has 11 residues. CDR1 ENHRY and CDR2 SYGVKD come from the germline V gene. V was shortened by 6 bases and J by 0 bases, with 3 bases between the two germline ends. The CDR3 nucleotides read TGTGCCATCAGCAACTCCTACGAGCAGTACTTC. Encoded protein: CAISNSYEQYF.

This clonotype was detected ten times or more. The genes are TRBV30 and TRBJ2-7; 7 bases match TRBD1. The trim removed 0 bases at V and 6 bases at J, leaving 5 bases unmatched. Germline CDR1 GTSNPN, CDR2 SVGIG (reference sequence). The CDR3 covers 13 residues. The CDR3 region has the DNA TGTGCCTGGAGTGTTGTCGAGGGGGCCGAGCAGTACTTC. Its protein product is CAWSVVEGAEQYF. Full variable domain (remainder filled in from reference TRBV30 and TRBJ2-7): SQTIHQWPATLVQPVGSPLSLECTVEGTSNPNLYWYRQAAGRGLQLLFYSVGIGQISSEVPQNLSASRPQDRQFILSSKKLLLSDSGFYLCAWSVVEGAEQYFGPGTRLTVT.

At least ten counts were recorded for this clonotype. Its ends do not fully match the called genes, so a read error is possible. V usage is TRBV6-1 and J usage is TRBJ2-7; TRBD1 might be the D (6 bases). The CDR3 is 14 residues long. Germline loops: CDR1 MNHNS, CDR2 SASEGT. The CDR3 here is CASSPGTLNYGQYF. The DNA of the CDR3 is TGTGCCAGCAGTCCCGGGACATTGAACTACGGGCAGTACTTC.

This chain uses TRBV7-3 with TRBJ2-3, with 10 bases fitting TRBD2. From germline, CDR1 is SGHTA and CDR2 FQGTGA. J gave up 4 bases and V 4 bases, and 2 bases lay outside the gene matches. The CDR3 has 14 amino acids. The CDR3 is CASSSAGGADTQYF. The CDR3 DNA is TGTGCCAGCAGCTCAGCGGGAGGGGCAGATACGCAGTATTTT.

For this clonotype: The junction departs from germline at one end; a sequencing error may be responsible. The chain couples TRBV28 to TRBJ2-7; 10 bases match TRBD2. The V gene's germline CDR1 is MDHEN and CDR2 SYDVKM. The CDR3 runs 15 residues. CDR3 sequence reads: CASGLGLAVSYEQYF. The CDR3 DNA reads TGTGCCAGCGGTTTAGGACTAGCGGTCTCCTACGAGCAGTACTTC.

This clonotype was seen ten or more times. V usage is TRBV28 and J usage is TRBJ2-7, with D perhaps TRBD1 (6 bases). Germline-derived CDR1 and CDR2 are MDHEN and SYDVKM. The germline V and J ends were trimmed by 7 bases and 3 bases, with 10 bases remaining between them. The CDR3 covers 12 residues. This CDR3 is CASKSTGYEQYF. The CDR3 region has the DNA TGTGCCAGCAAATCGACAGGCTACGAGCAGTACTTC.

This clonotype was observed at least ten times. The chain couples TRBV5-1 to TRBJ1-5; 8 bases fit TRBD1. The CDR3 spans 15 residues. Germline assignment: CDR1 SGHRS and CDR2 YFSETQ. Trimming at V came to 4 bases and at J to 2 bases, leaving 5 bases not matched to a gene. This CDR3 reads CASSPDRGGNQPQHF. For the CDR3, the DNA is TGCGCCAGCAGCCCCGACAGGGGAGGCAATCAGCCCCAGCATTTT.

This clonotype was observed at least ten times. This chain joins TRBV28 and TRBJ2-7; perhaps TRBD2 as D (5 bases). This CDR3 is 15 amino acids long. Between the trimmed V and J ends, which lost 5 bases and 1 base, there was a span of 15 bases. The germline gives CDR1 MDHEN, CDR2 SYDVKM. In DNA form, the CDR3 reads TGTGCCAGCAGTCCCGGAGGTCTGGGGTCCTACGAGCAGTACTTC. Amino acids: CASSPGGLGSYEQYF.

This clonotype was observed at least ten times. V usage is TRBV20-1 and J usage is TRBJ2-3, with D possibly called TRBD1 or TRBD2 (5 bases each). Germline assignment: CDR1 DFQATT and CDR2 SNEGSKA (reference sequence). Trimming left V 5 bases short and J 4 bases short, with 16 bases between. CDR3 length equals 14 residues. The CDR3 region is CSARDARRSDTQYF. As DNA, the CDR3 is TGCAGTGCTCGGGACGCGCGACGCTCAGATACGCAGTATTTT.

This chain links TRBV20-1 with TRBJ2-7, with 9 bases that match TRBD1. The CDR3 length is 12 residues. V lost 5 bases to trimming and J lost 6 bases; unmatched junction nucleotides: 5. Germline V gives CDR1 DFQATT, CDR2 SNEGSKA (reference sequence). The CDR3 sequence: CSAAPTGGEQYF. For the CDR3, the DNA is TGCAGTGCTGCGCCGACAGGGGGCGAGCAGTACTTC.

V usage is TRBV9 and J usage is TRBJ1-5, with 9 nucleotides matching TRBD1. The junction had 5 bases not matched to a gene; V was cut back by 3 bases and J by 4 bases. Germline CDR1 and CDR2: SGDLS and YYNGEE. This CDR3 has 15 amino acids. CDR3 in amino acids: CASSAGTGLNQPQHF. The DNA for the CDR3 is TGTGCCAGCAGCGCCGGGACAGGGTTAAATCAGCCCCAGCATTTT.

This clonotype has only a few counts. The chain joins TRBV28 to TRBJ1-6; TRBD1 aligns across 8 bases. The CDR3 length is 18 residues. Germline V gene data show CDR1 as MDHEN and CDR2 as SYDVKM. Trimming at V came to 9 bases and at J to 0 bases, leaving 13 bases not matched to a gene. This CDR3 reads CASFNDRGRSSYNSPLHF. CDR3 nucleotides: TGTGCCAGTTTCAACGACAGGGGCCGGAGCTCCTATAATTCACCCCTCCACTTT.

This clonotype occurred many times. This chain uses TRBV6-1 with TRBJ2-5; D gene ambiguous. Germline CDR1 reads MNHNS; CDR2 reads SASEGT. CDR3 size: 12 residues. V gave up 6 bases and J gave up 1 base, with 6 bases separating them. This CDR3 reads CASRPSQETQYF. Here the CDR3 DNA reads TGTGCCAGCAGACCCAGCCAAGAGACCCAGTACTTC.

This clonotype showed up many times. The V call is TRBV20-1, the J call TRBJ2-7; 10 bases are shared with TRBD2. After removal of 3 bases from V and 2 bases from J, the junction contained 7 bases not matched to a gene. Germline V lookup: CDR1 DFQATT, CDR2 SNEGSKA (reference sequence). CDR3 length equals 15 residues. The CDR3 region is CSASGSSGRTYEQYF. DNA of the CDR3: TGCAGTGCTAGTGGTTCTAGCGGGAGAACCTACGAGCAGTACTTC.

The table lists this clonotype with many counts. The rearrangement links TRBV3-1 to TRBJ2-1, with 7 bases aligning to TRBD2. There are 14 residues in the CDR3. V gave up 4 bases and J gave up 7 bases; unmatched junction bases: 7. CDR1 LGHDT and CDR2 YNNKEL come from the germline V gene (reference sequence). The CDR3 sequence: CASSRSPGGNEQFF. Written as DNA, the CDR3 is TGTGCCAGCAGCCGAAGTCCGGGAGGAAATGAGCAGTTCTTC.